Listed below are T cell receptor beta chains from one sample, sequenced in a study of cytotoxic CD8 clonotypes in ibrutinib-treated CLL. Assay: immunoSEQ multiplex PCR; the TCRdb copy retains only in-frame clones and omits some. Here the sample spans approximately 100,000 clones, 58% being singletons. The specimen comprised PBMCs, sampled after 24 months of ibrutinib treatment. Receptor source: a human donor with chronic lymphocytic leukemia. Both conserved end residues are part of each CDR3. D genes are given only for firm matches. A row's size may be missing; if present it is once, few, many or a size class.

clone_size d_call j_call v_call cdr3_aa cdr3_nt
NA NA TRBJ2-7 TRBV6-1 CASAEGGSYPGQYF TGTGCCAGCGCCGAGGGGGGATCATACCCCGGGCAGTACTTC
NA NA TRBJ2-2 TRBV5-1 CASSFDTGELFF TGCGCCAGCAGCTTTGACACCGGGGAGCTGTTTTTT
NA NA TRBJ1-1 TRBV25-1 CASGGQLNTEAFF TGTGCCAGCGGTGGGCAGCTGAACACTGAAGCTTTCTTT
NA NA TRBJ2-7 TRBV19 CATSGPSSYEQYF TGTGCCACTTCCGGGCCATCCTCCTACGAGCAGTACTTC
NA TRBD1 TRBJ2-7 TRBV30 CAWKAGTEGHEQYF TGTGCCTGGAAGGCCGGGACAGAGGGCCACGAGCAGTACTTC
few NA TRBJ2-3 TRBV9 CASSVGPGRTDTQYF TGTGCCAGCAGCGTAGGCCCAGGGCGCACAGATACGCAGTATTTT
NA NA TRBJ1-2 TRBV5-4 CASTSIGGSYGYTF TGTGCCAGCACCTCTATCGGAGGAAGCTATGGCTACACCTTC
NA NA TRBJ1-2 TRBV7-6 CASSLSGGLDYGYTF TGTGCCAGCAGCTTATCTGGGGGCCTAGACTATGGCTACACCTTC
NA TRBD1 TRBJ2-4 TRBV7-9 CASSQQGAVAKNIQYF TGTGCCAGCAGCCAACAGGGGGCGGTAGCCAAAAACATTCAGTACTTC
NA NA TRBJ2-2 TRBV18 CASSPSTGPRELFF TGTGCCAGCTCACCTAGCACAGGGCCCCGGGAGCTGTTTTTT
NA NA TRBJ1-4 TRBV7-8 CASSSSQGSANEKLFF TGTGCCAGCAGCTCATCACAGGGTTCCGCTAATGAAAAACTGTTTTTT
NA NA TRBJ2-2 TRBV30 CAWNRKGVGTGELFF TGTGCCTGGAATAGAAAGGGGGTTGGCACCGGGGAGCTGTTTTTT
NA TRBD2 TRBJ2-5 TRBV9 CASSALAGQETQYF TGTGCCAGCAGCGCCCTAGCGGGGCAAGAGACCCAGTACTTC
NA TRBD2 TRBJ2-1 TRBV7-2 CASSRRTSGGASSYNEQFF TGTGCCAGCAGCCGACGGACTAGCGGGGGGGCGAGCTCCTACAATGAGCAGTTCTTC
NA NA TRBJ1-5 TRBV27 CASSSGGRNQPQHF TGTGCCAGCAGTTCCGGAGGACGGAATCAGCCCCAGCATTTT
NA TRBD2 TRBJ2-7 TRBV4-1 CASSSPSGGLLGSYEQYF TGCGCCAGCAGCTCCCCTAGCGGGGGTTTACTAGGCTCCTACGAGCAGTACTTC
NA TRBD1 TRBJ2-2 TRBV30 CAWRVPGTVSGELFF TGTGCCTGGAGAGTTCCCGGGACAGTGAGCGGGGAGCTGTTTTTT
NA TRBD1 TRBJ2-7 TRBV4-3 CASSQSFRGPPYEQYF TGCGCCAGCAGCCAGTCCTTTAGGGGGCCACCCTACGAGCAGTACTTC
NA NA TRBJ1-5 TRBV15 CATSVPDQPQHF TGTGCCACCAGCGTTCCAGATCAGCCCCAGCATTTT
few TRBD1 TRBJ2-1 TRBV6-1 CASTADRNLRNEQFF TGTGCCAGCACCGCGGACAGGAACCTAAGGAATGAGCAGTTCTTC
NA TRBD1 TRBJ2-2 TRBV30 CARKQQGPGELFF TGTGCCCGGAAGCAACAGGGGCCCGGGGAGCTGTTTTTT
NA NA TRBJ1-2 TRBV19 CASSIATSGYGYTF TGTGCCAGTAGTATCGCCACCTCGGGGTATGGCTACACCTTC
NA NA TRBJ1-3 TRBV4-1 CASSQDQGSGNTIYF TGCGCCAGCAGCCAAGATCAGGGCTCTGGAAACACCATATATTTT
NA NA TRBJ2-3 TRBV27 CASSLSRTDTQYF TGTGCCAGCAGTTTATCGCGCACAGATACGCAGTATTTT